The rows below give T cell receptor beta chains drawn from one sample of a study of glioma-infiltrating T cells after dendritic cell vaccination. Data came from immunoSEQ multiplex PCR; TCRdb stores just in-frame clones and leaves some out. The sample has tens of thousands of clones, over 75% seen once. Material: blood, obtained before dendritic cell vaccination. All receptors come from a human donor with glioblastoma. Both conserved end residues are part of each CDR3. The D gene is left open where the match is weak. For some rows the clone size is stated as once, few or many, or as a class when expanded; others skip it.

D gene | J gene | clone size | V gene | CDR3 DNA | CDR3 protein
NA | TRBJ2-3 | NA | TRBV29-1 | TGCAGCGCCAAGGGGTGGGCAGATACGCAGTATTTT | CSAKGWADTQYF
NA | TRBJ1-3 | NA | TRBV11-3 | TGTGCCAGCACCCCAACAGGGTTGGGAGGAAACACCATATATTTT | CASTPTGLGGNTIYF
NA | TRBJ1-6 | NA | TRBV7-6 | TGTGCCAGCAGTCCAACAGGGAATTCACCCCTCCACTTT | CASSPTGNSPLHF
TRBD1 | TRBJ1-3 | NA | TRBV6-1 | TGTGCCAGCAGTGTACAGGGACAGACTCCCCTCTCTGGAAACACCATATATTTT | CASSVQGQTPLSGNTIYF
TRBD2 | TRBJ2-7 | NA | TRBV18 | TGTGCCAGCTCACCGAGGCGGGAGGGCAAGTACGAGCAGTACTTC | CASSPRREGKYEQYF
TRBD2 | TRBJ2-3 | NA | TRBV29-1 | TGCAGCGTCTGGGGGGGTGTGGGCACAGATACGCAGTATTTT | CSVWGGVGTDTQYF
NA | TRBJ1-6 | NA | TRBV6-1 | TGTGCCAGCAGTCCCTTTGGCGGAGTAGGAGTCCTCCACTTT | CASSPFGGVGVLHF
NA | TRBJ2-2 | NA | TRBV5-1 | TGCGCCAGCAGCTTGGCTCCGGGGTCCACCGGGGAGCTGTTTTTT | CASSLAPGSTGELFF
NA | TRBJ1-1 | NA | TRBV6-5 | TGTGCCAACAGTACAGCCTTGACTGAAGCTTTCTTT | CANSTALTEAFF
NA | TRBJ1-6 | NA | TRBV19 | TGTGCCAGTACTCCACGCGGGGGGGGGAATTCACCCCTCCACTTT | CASTPRGGGNSPLHF
NA | TRBJ2-3 | NA | TRBV2 | TGTGCCAGCAGTGCGGGGCGGGGGCACACAGATACGCAGTATTTT | CASSAGRGHTDTQYF
TRBD2 | TRBJ2-5 | once | TRBV6-5 | TGTGCCAGCGCCACTAGCGCGTTAGAGACCCAGTACTTC | CASATSALETQYF
NA | TRBJ2-7 | few | TRBV9 | TGTGCCAGCAGCGTAGGTAGGGGTAGCTACGAGCAGTACTTC | CASSVGRGSYEQYF
TRBD1 | TRBJ2-7 | NA | TRBV5-1 | TGCGCCAGCAGCTTCGGACAGGGGAGGCCCTACGAGCAGTACTTC | CASSFGQGRPYEQYF
NA | TRBJ1-4 | NA | TRBV11-3 | TGTGCCAGCAGCTTAGTCACAAACCAGGGGACCCGCGAAAAACTGTTTTTT | CASSLVTNQGTREKLFF
TRBD1 | TRBJ2-2 | NA | TRBV10-1 | TGCGCCAGCAGTGAGTCGACAGGGGGTACCGGGGAGCTGTTTTTT | CASSESTGGTGELFF
NA | TRBJ2-7 | NA | TRBV14 | TGTGCCAGCAGCCAAGAATACAGCCTCTACGAGCAGTACTTC | CASSQEYSLYEQYF
TRBD1 | TRBJ1-1 | NA | TRBV10-3 | TGTGCCATCAGGCCGGGACAGGGAGGGACTGAAGCTTTCTTT | CAIRPGQGGTEAFF
TRBD1 | TRBJ1-2 | NA | TRBV11-2 | TGTGCCAGCAGCTTAGAAAGGACAGGGGATGGCTACACCTTC | CASSLERTGDGYTF
NA | TRBJ1-1 | NA | TRBV9 | TGTGCCAGCAGCGCCCCTCGGACTTGGGGGGACACTGAAGCTTTCTTT | CASSAPRTWGDTEAFF
TRBD1 | TRBJ2-7 | NA | TRBV5-8 | TGTGCCAGCAGCCGTCCTATCGGGACAGGGGGCGAGCAGTACTTC | CASSRPIGTGGEQYF
TRBD1 | TRBJ1-1 | NA | TRBV30 | TGTGCCTGGAGTTTTCCAGGGGGCACCTTTCAAGCTTTCTTT | CAWSFPGGTFQAFF
NA | TRBJ1-1 | NA | TRBV18 | TGTGCCAGCTCACCCGCTATTATGAACACTGAAGCTTTCTTT | CASSPAIMNTEAFF
NA | TRBJ2-7 | NA | TRBV9 | TGTGCCAGCAGCCCCCGTGGGGCTATGGGAACCGGTAGCTCCTACGAGCAGTACTTC | CASSPRGAMGTGSSYEQYF
NA | TRBJ2-2 | NA | TRBV5-8 | TGTGCCAGCAGCTTAAGATTACGGGACACCGGGGAGCTGTTTTTT | CASSLRLRDTGELFF
TRBD1 | TRBJ1-2 | NA | TRBV9 | TGTGCCAGCAGCCCGCAGCAGGGGGCAACTGGCTACACCTTC | CASSPQQGATGYTF
TRBD2 | TRBJ2-1 | NA | TRBV7-3 | TGTGCCAGCAGCTCCCGACTAGCGGGAGGCCTGGGAGAGCAGTTCTTC | CASSSRLAGGLGEQFF
TRBD1 | TRBJ1-1 | once | TRBV29-1 | TGCAGCGTTGAAGGGACAGGGGGGTACACTGAAGCTTTCTTT | CSVEGTGGYTEAFF
NA | TRBJ2-3 | once | TRBV14 | TGTGCCAGCAGCCAATTTCAACAGGGAACAGATACGCAGTATTTT | CASSQFQQGTDTQYF
NA | TRBJ2-1 | NA | TRBV7-2 | TGTGCCAGCAGCTTAGCGGAGGGATCCTACAATGAGCAGTTCTTC | CASSLAEGSYNEQFF